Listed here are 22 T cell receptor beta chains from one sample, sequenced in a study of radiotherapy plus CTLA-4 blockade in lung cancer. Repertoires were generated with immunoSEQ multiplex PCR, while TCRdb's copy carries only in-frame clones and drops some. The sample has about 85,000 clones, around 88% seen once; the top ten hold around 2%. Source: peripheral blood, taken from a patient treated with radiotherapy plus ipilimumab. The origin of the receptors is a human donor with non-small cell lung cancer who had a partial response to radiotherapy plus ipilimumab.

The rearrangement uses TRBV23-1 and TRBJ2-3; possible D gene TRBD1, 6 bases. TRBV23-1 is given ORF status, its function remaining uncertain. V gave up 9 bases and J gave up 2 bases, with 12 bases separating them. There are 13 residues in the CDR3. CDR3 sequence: CARGTRATDTQYF. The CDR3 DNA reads TGCGCCAGGGGGACACGTGCCACAGATACGCAGTATTTT.

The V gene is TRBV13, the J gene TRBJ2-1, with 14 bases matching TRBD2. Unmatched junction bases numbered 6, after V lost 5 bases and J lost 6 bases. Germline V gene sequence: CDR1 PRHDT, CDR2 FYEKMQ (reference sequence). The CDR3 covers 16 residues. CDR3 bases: TGTGCCAGCAGCCCAGAGGGACTAGCGGGAGTCAATGAGCAGTTCTTC. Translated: CASSPEGLAGVNEQFF.

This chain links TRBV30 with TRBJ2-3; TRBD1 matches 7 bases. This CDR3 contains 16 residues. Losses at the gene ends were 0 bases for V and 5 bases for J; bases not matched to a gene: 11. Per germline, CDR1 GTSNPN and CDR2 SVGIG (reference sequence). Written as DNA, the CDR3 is TGTGCCTGGAGTGTTGATGTGACAGGGTTTAGAGATACGCAGTATTTT. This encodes CAWSVDVTGFRDTQYF.

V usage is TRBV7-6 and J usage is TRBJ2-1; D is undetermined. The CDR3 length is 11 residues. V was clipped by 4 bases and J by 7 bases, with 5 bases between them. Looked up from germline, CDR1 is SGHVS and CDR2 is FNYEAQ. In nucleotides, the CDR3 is TGTGCCAGCAGCTCCCTAAATGAGCAGTTCTTC. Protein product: CASSSLNEQFF.

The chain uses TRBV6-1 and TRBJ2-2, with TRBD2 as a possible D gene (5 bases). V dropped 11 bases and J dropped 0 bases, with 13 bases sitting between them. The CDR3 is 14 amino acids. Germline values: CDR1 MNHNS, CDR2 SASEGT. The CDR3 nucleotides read TGTGCCGGGCGCAGCGGACCGAACACCGGGGAGCTGTTTTTT. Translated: CAGRSGPNTGELFF.

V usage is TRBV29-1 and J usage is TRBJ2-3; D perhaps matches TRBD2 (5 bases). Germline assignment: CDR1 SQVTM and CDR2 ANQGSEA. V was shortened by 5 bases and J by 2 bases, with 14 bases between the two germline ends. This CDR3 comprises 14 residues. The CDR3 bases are TGCAGCGTTTTGTGGGCCGGGGTCACAGATACGCAGTATTTT. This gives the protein CSVLWAGVTDTQYF.

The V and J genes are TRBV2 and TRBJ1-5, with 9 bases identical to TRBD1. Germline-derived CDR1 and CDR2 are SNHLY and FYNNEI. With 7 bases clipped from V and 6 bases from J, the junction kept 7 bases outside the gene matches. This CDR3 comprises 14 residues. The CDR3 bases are TGTGCCAGCACCTTCGGACAGGGGTTTCAGCCCCAGCATTTT. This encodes CASTFGQGFQPQHF.

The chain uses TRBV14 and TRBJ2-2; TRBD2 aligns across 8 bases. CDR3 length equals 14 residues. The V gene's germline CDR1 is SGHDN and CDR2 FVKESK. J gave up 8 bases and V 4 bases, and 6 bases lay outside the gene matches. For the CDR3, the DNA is TGTGCCAGCAGCCGTATAGCGGGACCAGGGGAGCTGTTTTTT. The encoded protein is CASSRIAGPGELFF.

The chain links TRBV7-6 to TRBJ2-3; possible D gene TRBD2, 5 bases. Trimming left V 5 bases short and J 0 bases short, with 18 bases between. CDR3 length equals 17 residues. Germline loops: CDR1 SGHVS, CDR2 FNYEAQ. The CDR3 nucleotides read TGTGCCAGCAGCCAGGTGGGCAGCGGAGCTAGCACAGATACGCAGTATTTT. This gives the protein CASSQVGSGASTDTQYF.

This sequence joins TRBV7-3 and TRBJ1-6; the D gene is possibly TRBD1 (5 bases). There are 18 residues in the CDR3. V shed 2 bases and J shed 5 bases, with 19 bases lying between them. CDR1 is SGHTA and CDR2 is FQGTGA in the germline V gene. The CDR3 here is CASSLPLPDRSNNSPLHF. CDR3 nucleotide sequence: TGTGCCAGCAGCTTACCCCTCCCAGACAGAAGTAATAATTCACCCCTCCACTTT.

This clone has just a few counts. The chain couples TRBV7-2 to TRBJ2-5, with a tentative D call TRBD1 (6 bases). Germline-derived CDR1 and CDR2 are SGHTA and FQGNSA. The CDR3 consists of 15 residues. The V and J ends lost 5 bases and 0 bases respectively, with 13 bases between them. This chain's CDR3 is CASSPGTQYQETQYF. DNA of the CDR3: TGTGCCAGCAGCCCCGGGACACAGTACCAAGAGACCCAGTACTTC.

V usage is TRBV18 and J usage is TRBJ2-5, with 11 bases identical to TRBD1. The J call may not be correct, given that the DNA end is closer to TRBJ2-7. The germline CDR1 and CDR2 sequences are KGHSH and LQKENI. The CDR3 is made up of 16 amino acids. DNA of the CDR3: TGTGCCAGCTCACCGCCCGGGACAGGGGGTCCCTACGAGCAGTACTTC. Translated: CASSPPGTGGPYEQYF.

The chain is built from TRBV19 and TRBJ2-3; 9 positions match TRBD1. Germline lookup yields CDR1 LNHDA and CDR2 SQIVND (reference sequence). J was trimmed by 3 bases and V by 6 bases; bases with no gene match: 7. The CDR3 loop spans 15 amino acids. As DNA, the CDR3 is TGTGCCAGTAGAATGGACAGGGGATTGACAGATACGCAGTATTTT. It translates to CASRMDRGLTDTQYF. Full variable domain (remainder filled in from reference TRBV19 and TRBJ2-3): DGGITQSPKYLFRKEGQNVTLSCEQNLNHDAMYWYRQDPGQGLRLIYYSQIVNDFQKGDIAEGYSVSREKKESFPLTVTSAQKNPTAFYLCASRMDRGLTDTQYFGPGTRLTVL.

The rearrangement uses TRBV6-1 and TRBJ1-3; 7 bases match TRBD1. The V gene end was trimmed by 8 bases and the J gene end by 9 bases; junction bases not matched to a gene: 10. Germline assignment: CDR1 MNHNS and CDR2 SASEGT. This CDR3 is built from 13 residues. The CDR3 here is CASLRQGVGTIYF. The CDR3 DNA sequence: TGTGCCAGCTTAAGACAGGGCGTAGGCACCATATATTTT.

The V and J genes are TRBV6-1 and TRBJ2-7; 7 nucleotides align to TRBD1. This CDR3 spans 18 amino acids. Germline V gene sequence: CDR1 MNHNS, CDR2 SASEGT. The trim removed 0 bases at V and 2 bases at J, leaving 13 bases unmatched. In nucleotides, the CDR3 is TGTGCCAGCAGTGAAGCGCTTAGTGGACGAGGGGGCGCCTACGAGCAGTACGTC. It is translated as CASSEALSGRGGAYEQYV.

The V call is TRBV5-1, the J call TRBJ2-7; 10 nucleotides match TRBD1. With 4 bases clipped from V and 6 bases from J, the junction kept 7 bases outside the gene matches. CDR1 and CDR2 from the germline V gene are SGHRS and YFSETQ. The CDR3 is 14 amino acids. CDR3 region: CASSATGTGAEQYF. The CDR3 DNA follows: TGCGCCAGCAGCGCGACCGGGACAGGGGCCGAGCAGTACTTC.

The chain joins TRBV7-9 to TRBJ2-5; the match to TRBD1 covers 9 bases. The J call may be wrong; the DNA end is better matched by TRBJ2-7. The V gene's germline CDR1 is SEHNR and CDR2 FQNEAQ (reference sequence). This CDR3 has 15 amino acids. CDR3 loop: CASSEGTGRTYEQYF. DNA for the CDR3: TGTGCCAGCAGCGAAGGGACAGGGCGGACCTACGAGCAGTACTTC.

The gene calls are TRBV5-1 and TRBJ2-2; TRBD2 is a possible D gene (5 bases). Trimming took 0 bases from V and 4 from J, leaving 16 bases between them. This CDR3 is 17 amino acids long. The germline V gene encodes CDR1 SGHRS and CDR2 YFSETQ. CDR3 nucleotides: TGCGCCAGCAGCTTGGAACTAGGTACAGCGGTCACCGGGGAGCTGTTTTTT. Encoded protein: CASSLELGTAVTGELFF.

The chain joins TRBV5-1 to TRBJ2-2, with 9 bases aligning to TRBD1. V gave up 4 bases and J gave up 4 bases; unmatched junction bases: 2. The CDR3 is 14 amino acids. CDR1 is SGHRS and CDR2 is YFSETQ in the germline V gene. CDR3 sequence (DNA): TGCGCCAGCAGCCTGGACAGGGGCACCGGGGAGCTGTTTTTT. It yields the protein CASSLDRGTGELFF.

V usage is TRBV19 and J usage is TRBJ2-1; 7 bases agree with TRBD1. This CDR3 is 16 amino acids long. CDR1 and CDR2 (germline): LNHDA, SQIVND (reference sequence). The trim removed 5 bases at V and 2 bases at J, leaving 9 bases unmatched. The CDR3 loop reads CASSPGQVLTYNEQFF. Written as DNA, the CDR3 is TGTGCCAGTAGTCCCGGACAGGTCCTAACCTACAATGAGCAGTTCTTC. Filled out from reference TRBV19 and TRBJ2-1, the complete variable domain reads DGGITQSPKYLFRKEGQNVTLSCEQNLNHDAMYWYRQDPGQGLRLIYYSQIVNDFQKGDIAEGYSVSREKKESFPLTVTSAQKNPTAFYLCASSPGQVLTYNEQFFGPGTRLTVL.

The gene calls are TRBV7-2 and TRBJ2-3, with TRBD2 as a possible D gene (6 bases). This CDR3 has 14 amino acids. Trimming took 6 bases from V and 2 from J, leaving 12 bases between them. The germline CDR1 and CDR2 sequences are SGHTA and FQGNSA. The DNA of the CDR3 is TGTGCCAGCAGTCGGGACTCCAACACAGATACGCAGTATTTT. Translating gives CASSRDSNTDTQYF.

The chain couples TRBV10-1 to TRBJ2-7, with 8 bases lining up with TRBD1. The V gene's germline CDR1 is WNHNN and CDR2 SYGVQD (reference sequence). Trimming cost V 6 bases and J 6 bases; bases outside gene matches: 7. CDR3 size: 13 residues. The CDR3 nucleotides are TGCGCCAGCAGCGACAGGGGAATTGGCGAGCAGTACTTC. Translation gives CASSDRGIGEQYF.